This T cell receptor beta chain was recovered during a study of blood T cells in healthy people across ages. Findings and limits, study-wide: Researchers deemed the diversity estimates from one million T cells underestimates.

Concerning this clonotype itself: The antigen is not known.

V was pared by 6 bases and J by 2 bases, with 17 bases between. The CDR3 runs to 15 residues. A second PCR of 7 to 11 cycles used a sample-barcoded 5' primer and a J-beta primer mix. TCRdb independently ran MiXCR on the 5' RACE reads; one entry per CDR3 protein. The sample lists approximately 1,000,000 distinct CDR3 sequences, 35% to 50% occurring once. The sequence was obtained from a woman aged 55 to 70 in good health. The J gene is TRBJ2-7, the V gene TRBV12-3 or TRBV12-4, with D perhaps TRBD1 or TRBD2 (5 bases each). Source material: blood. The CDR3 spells CASSPGPPLTYEQYF. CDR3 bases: TGTGCCAGCAGCCCGGGACCGCCGTTAACCTACGAGCAGTACTTC.